These 31 T cell receptor beta chains originate from one sample sequenced in a study of cytomegalovirus exposure and HLA in healthy donors. PCR was performed using 60 Vbeta and 13 Jbeta primers. The data were produced by immunoSEQ multiplex PCR, yet TCRdb's version contains in-frame clones alone and is incomplete. The table lists roughly 200,000 clones, about three quarters of them singletons. Sequenced sample: PBMCs. Receptor source: a man in his forties or fifties in good health and CMV-seronegative.

This clone was counted between two and nine times. V and J are TRBV7-6 and TRBJ2-7, with 7 bases aligning to TRBD1. J gave up 0 bases and V 1 base, and 12 bases lay outside the gene matches. CDR3 length equals 18 residues. Germline lookup yields CDR1 SGHVS and CDR2 FNYEAQ. DNA for the CDR3: TGTGCCAGCAGCTTAGACCCAGGGGGTCGCACTCGCTCCTACGAGCAGTACTTC. Translated: CASSLDPGGRTRSYEQYF.

This clone has just one count. V and J are TRBV4-3 and TRBJ1-2; 8 positions match TRBD1. Trimming at V came to 0 bases and at J to 5 bases, leaving 8 bases not matched to a gene. Germline V lookup: CDR1 LGHNA, CDR2 YSLEER. This CDR3 has 16 amino acids. In DNA form, the CDR3 reads TGCGCCAGCAGCCAAGATACAGGGGGGACAGGATATGGCTACACCTTC. It specifies CASSQDTGGTGYGYTF.

This chain links TRBV27 with TRBJ1-1; 9 nucleotides line up with TRBD1. With V trimmed by 5 bases and J by 4 bases, 11 bases remained unmatched. The V gene's germline CDR1 is MNHEY and CDR2 SMNVEV (reference sequence). The CDR3 spans 16 residues. CDR3 sequence (DNA): TGTGCCAGCAGTCCCGGGACAGGGCAAGGGGGCACTGAAGCTTTCTTT. It specifies CASSPGTGQGGTEAFF.

The chain combines TRBV7-3 with TRBJ1-1, with D tentatively TRBD1 (6 bases). Germline CDR1 and CDR2: SGHTA and FQGTGA. This CDR3 is 15 amino acids long. The V and J ends lost 0 bases and 2 bases respectively, with 10 bases between them. The CDR3 is CASSLTRGGNTEAFF. The CDR3 DNA follows: TGTGCCAGCAGCTTAACGCGTGGGGGCAACACTGAAGCTTTCTTT.

The rearrangement links TRBV19 to TRBJ1-5; TRBD1 might be the D (5 bases). Trimming left V 1 base short and J 7 bases short, with 14 bases between. The CDR3 length is 15 residues. The germline V gene encodes CDR1 LNHDA and CDR2 SQIVND (reference sequence). CDR3: CASSIGTRGHQPQHF. The DNA of the CDR3 is TGTGCCAGTAGTATAGGCACAAGGGGCCACCAGCCCCAGCATTTT.

J is TRBJ1-5 and V is TRBV5-1; the match to TRBD1 covers 7 bases. CDR3 length: 14 residues. Germline V CDR1 and CDR2: SGHRS, YFSETQ. The J segment lost 2 bases and the V segment lost 3 bases, leaving 2 bases of the junction unmatched. The CDR3 region is CASSYGTGNQPQHF. CDR3 DNA: TGCGCCAGCAGCTATGGGACAGGCAATCAGCCCCAGCATTTT.

The chain employs TRBV7-9 and TRBJ2-7; possible D gene TRBD1, 5 bases. V was clipped by 4 bases and J by 2 bases, with 12 bases between them. This CDR3 comprises 14 residues. Germline CDR1 reads SEHNR; CDR2 reads FQNEAQ (reference sequence). CDR3 loop: CASSYRGKPYEQYF. The CDR3 DNA is TGTGCCAGCAGCTATAGGGGTAAACCCTACGAGCAGTACTTC.

This rearrangement joins TRBV7-8 to TRBJ2-5; 8 bases match TRBD1. The CDR3 is 15 amino acids. Per germline, CDR1 SGHVS and CDR2 FQNEAQ. V shed 3 bases and J 5 bases; nucleotides not matched to a gene: 8. CDR3 amino acids: CASSFSYRGWETQYF. In DNA form, the CDR3 reads TGTGCCAGCAGCTTTAGTTACAGGGGGTGGGAGACCCAGTACTTC.

CDR3 DNA: TGTGCCAGCAGCGCTACAGGGGGCCTTGGCGAGCAGTACTTC. Its translation: CASSATGGLGEQYF. The chain recombines TRBV9 with TRBJ2-7, with 9 bases that match TRBD1. The trim removed 3 bases at V and 6 bases at J, leaving 7 bases unmatched. The length of the CDR3 is 14 residues. In germline, CDR1 is SGDLS, CDR2 YYNGEE.

This chain joins TRBV10-3 and TRBJ2-3; D uncertain. CDR3 size: 12 residues. Deletions cut 10 bases from V and 2 bases from J, with 10 bases between. Germline CDR1 and CDR2: ENHRY and SYGVKD. The CDR3 nucleotides are TGTGCCACCGTCGACAACACAGATACGCAGTATTTT. The encoded protein is CATVDNTDTQYF.

The chain joins TRBV6-5 to TRBJ2-3; 8 nucleotides line up with TRBD1. The germline gives CDR1 MNHEY, CDR2 SVGAGI. V lost 4 bases, J lost 4 bases, and 4 bases stayed unmatched. This CDR3 is 14 amino acids long. In DNA form, the CDR3 reads TGTGCCAGCAGTTCGGACAGGGCGGCAGATACGCAGTATTTT. Amino acids: CASSSDRAADTQYF.

This chain uses TRBV13 with TRBJ2-2; the match to TRBD2 covers 8 bases. Germline CDR1 and CDR2: PRHDT and FYEKMQ (reference sequence). The V and J ends lost 4 bases and 6 bases, in that order; junction bases with no gene match: 7. This CDR3 contains 15 residues. CDR3 sequence reads: CASSSGLAIAGELFF. The CDR3 DNA reads TGTGCCAGCAGCTCCGGACTAGCCATAGCCGGGGAGCTGTTTTTT.

The genes are TRBV7-2 and TRBJ1-4, with 8 nucleotides matching TRBD1. In germline, CDR1 is SGHTA, CDR2 FQGNSA. The junction had 7 bases not matched to a gene; V was cut back by 5 bases and J by 5 bases. CDR3 size: 15 residues. The CDR3 protein is CASSLGDRRNEKLFF. The CDR3 DNA follows: TGTGCCAGCAGCCTAGGGGACAGGAGAAATGAAAAACTGTTTTTT.

J is TRBJ2-5 and V is TRBV5-4, with 7 bases that match TRBD1. With 2 bases clipped from V and 5 bases from J, the junction kept 6 bases outside the gene matches. CDR1 is SGHNT and CDR2 is YYREEE in the germline V gene (reference sequence). The CDR3 consists of 14 residues. The CDR3 DNA sequence: TGTGCCAGCAGCTTCCCAAGAGGGGGCGAGACCCAGTACTTC. This gives the protein CASSFPRGGETQYF.

The chain carries TRBV7-2 and TRBJ2-3; TRBD2 matches at 8 bases. This CDR3 spans 16 amino acids. Germline trimming cut 5 bases from V and 9 bases from J; bases unmatched to any gene: 16. From germline, CDR1 is SGHTA and CDR2 FQGNSA. CDR3 in DNA: TGTGCCAGCAGCCAGGGCGGGAGCGGGAGACTCGGCACGCAGTATTTT. Translating it yields CASSQGGSGRLGTQYF.

The V gene is TRBV5-1, the J gene TRBJ2-1; 8 bases align to TRBD1. V dropped 4 bases and J dropped 4; count of bases not matched to a gene: 4. The germline V gene has CDR1 SGHRS and CDR2 YFSETQ. The CDR3 is 14 amino acids. In DNA form, the CDR3 reads TGCGCCAGCAGCGATGGGACAGGATACAATGAGCAGTTCTTC. It codes for CASSDGTGYNEQFF.

This clone came up once. The V and J genes are TRBV27 and TRBJ2-7, with D unclear. CDR3 length: 13 amino acids. Trimming shortened V by 1 base and J by 3 bases, and 7 bases separated the two germline ends. CDR1 is MNHEY, CDR2 SMNVEV, per germline (reference sequence). The CDR3 sequence: CASSLFGDYEQYF. CDR3 DNA: TGTGCCAGCAGTTTATTCGGAGACTACGAGCAGTACTTC.

This rearrangement joins TRBV11-2 to TRBJ1-1; D might be TRBD1 (5 bases). CDR3 length equals 15 residues. Germline assignment: CDR1 SGHAT and CDR2 FQNNGV. The germline V and J ends were trimmed by 5 bases and 6 bases, with 19 bases remaining between them. The CDR3 is CASSAEGVKGSEAFF. CDR3 in DNA: TGTGCCAGCAGCGCCGAAGGGGTCAAAGGCTCTGAAGCTTTCTTT. The full variable domain, rest sourced from reference TRBV11-2 and TRBJ1-1, is EAGVAQSPRYKIIEKRQSVAFWCNPISGHATLYWYQQILGQGPKLLIQFQNNGVVDDSQLPKDRFSAERLKGVDSTLKIQPAKLEDSAVYLCASSAEGVKGSEAFFGQGTRLTVV.

The J gene is TRBJ2-2, the V gene TRBV19, with D possibly matching TRBD1 (6 bases). Germline loops: CDR1 LNHDA, CDR2 SQIVND (reference sequence). Trimming took off 8 bases at V and 1 base at J, with 11 bases between the two ends. The CDR3 runs 14 residues. The CDR3 DNA is TGTGCCAGTGGAGACAGGCTGAACACCGGGGAGCTGTTTTTT. Protein: CASGDRLNTGELFF.

The chain uses TRBV7-8 and TRBJ2-3, with TRBD1 as a possible D gene (5 bases). CDR1 SGHVS and CDR2 FQNEAQ come from the germline V gene. V was clipped by 1 base and J by 3 bases, with 14 bases between them. The CDR3 is 16 residues long. CDR3 loop: CASSLGLGETTDTQYF. CDR3 bases: TGTGCCAGCAGCTTAGGTCTAGGGGAAACGACAGATACGCAGTATTTT.

The rearrangement uses TRBV4-3 and TRBJ1-2; 7 nucleotides match TRBD1. The CDR3 sequence is 13 residues long. V dropped 3 bases and J dropped 8; count of bases not matched to a gene: 6. Germline CDR1 and CDR2: LGHNA and YSLEER. As DNA, the CDR3 is TGCGCCAGCAGCCACATAGACAGGGACGGCTACACCTTC. Amino acids: CASSHIDRDGYTF.

The chain uses TRBV19 and TRBJ1-2; D is possibly TRBD1 (5 bases). The CDR3 covers 12 residues. V lost 6 bases, J lost 8 bases, and 13 bases lay in between. CDR1 and CDR2 from the germline V gene are LNHDA and SQIVND (reference sequence). The CDR3 here is CASSIRAGGYTF. The CDR3 nucleotides are TGTGCCAGTAGCATCAGGGCGGGGGGCTACACCTTC.

This clone was recorded once. The genes are TRBV5-4 and TRBJ1-6; TRBD1 aligns across 9 bases. V was pared by 5 bases and J by 7 bases, with 10 bases of the junction left unmatched. CDR1 and CDR2 from the germline V gene are SGHNT and YYREEE (reference sequence). This CDR3 is built from 16 residues. The CDR3 loop reads CASRDSLTGGNSPLHF. The CDR3 region has the DNA TGTGCCAGCAGGGATTCTCTGACAGGGGGGAATTCACCCCTCCACTTT. The full variable domain, with the rest looked up from reference TRBV5-4 and TRBJ1-6, is ETGVTQSPTHLIKTRGQQVTLRCSSQSGHNTVSWYQQALGQGPQFIFQYYREEENGRGNFPPRFSGLQFPNYSSELNVNALELDDSALYLCASRDSLTGGNSPLHFGNGTRLTVT.

This chain joins TRBV27 and TRBJ1-5, with unresolved D. Germline V lookup: CDR1 MNHEY, CDR2 SMNVEV (reference sequence). This CDR3 is 12 amino acids long. Trimming left V 6 bases short and J 4 bases short, with 7 bases between. CDR3 DNA sequence: TGTGCCAGCAGCCCTCTGAATCAGCCCCAGCATTTT. Translating it yields CASSPLNQPQHF.

This clone was seen a single time. The V and J genes are TRBV30 and TRBJ1-4, with D perhaps TRBD1 (6 bases). From germline, CDR1 is GTSNPN and CDR2 SVGIG (reference sequence). The V gene lost 1 base and the J gene lost 8 bases, with 14 bases spanning the gap. The CDR3 sequence is 14 residues long. CDR3 loop: CAWSDGGVGEKLFF. The CDR3 bases are TGTGCCTGGAGTGATGGGGGCGTCGGGGAAAAACTGTTTTTT. Combining the CDR3 with reference TRBV30 and TRBJ1-4 gives the whole variable domain SQTIHQWPATLVQPVGSPLSLECTVEGTSNPNLYWYRQAAGRGLQLLFYSVGIGQISSEVPQNLSASRPQDRQFILSSKKLLLSDSGFYLCAWSDGGVGEKLFFGSGTQLSVL.

The rearrangement links TRBV4-3 to TRBJ1-2; 8 bases match TRBD1. With V trimmed by 0 bases and J by 7 bases, 7 bases remained unmatched. The CDR3 is 15 amino acids. The germline V gene has CDR1 LGHNA and CDR2 YSLEER. The CDR3 spells CASSQDKAGGFGYTF. For the CDR3, the DNA is TGCGCCAGCAGCCAAGATAAAGCAGGGGGCTTTGGCTACACCTTC.

The CDR3 is CASTIRLAGAGDTQYF. In DNA, the CDR3 is TGTGCCAGTACCATTCGACTAGCGGGGGCCGGGGATACGCAGTATTTT. This chain uses TRBV19 with TRBJ2-3; 12 nucleotides line up with TRBD2. Germline assignment: CDR1 LNHDA and CDR2 SQIVND (reference sequence). With V trimmed by 7 bases and J by 6 bases, 11 bases remained unmatched. This CDR3 region has 16 residues.

This clone has only a few counts. CDR3 protein: CASSVERGAVGTDTQYF. The CDR3 nucleotides are TGCGCCAGCAGCGTGGAGCGGGGGGCCGTGGGCACAGATACGCAGTATTTT. The chain couples TRBV5-1 to TRBJ2-3, with 9 bases identical to TRBD2. V was pared by 4 bases and J by 1 base, with 10 bases of the junction left unmatched. The CDR3 loop spans 17 amino acids. Germline-derived CDR1 and CDR2 are SGHRS and YFSETQ.

J is TRBJ1-2 and V is TRBV18; tentatively, D is TRBD1 (5 bases). The CDR3 is 15 amino acids. V was pared by 6 bases and J by 6 bases, with 20 bases between. The germline gives CDR1 KGHSH, CDR2 LQKENI. Here the CDR3 reads CASSPGWGDQDGYTF. Here the CDR3 DNA reads TGTGCCAGCTCGCCGGGTTGGGGGGATCAGGATGGCTACACCTTC.

V and J are TRBV11-2 and TRBJ1-1; 11 bases map to TRBD1. This CDR3 has 16 residues. Unmatched junction bases numbered 9, after V lost 1 base and J lost 8 bases. The germline CDR1 and CDR2 sequences are SGHAT and FQNNGV. The CDR3 DNA follows: TGTGCCAGCAGCTTAGCAAGGACAGGGGGCGCGGCCGAAGCTTTCTTT. As protein: CASSLARTGGAAEAFF.

J is TRBJ2-7 and V is TRBV7-9; unclear D gene. The germline V gene encodes CDR1 SEHNR and CDR2 FQNEAQ (reference sequence). The CDR3 has 12 amino acids. Trimming took 4 bases from V and 0 from J, leaving 4 bases between them. For the CDR3, the DNA is TGTGCCAGCAGCTGGCCCTCCTACGAGCAGTACTTC. Protein product: CASSWPSYEQYF.